This is a list of T cell receptor beta chains from one sample in a study of T cell responses to AZD1222 COVID-19 vaccine. Clones were read by immunoSEQ multiplex PCR, and TCRdb kept only the in-frame ones, dropping some. The data contain approximately 100,000 clones, 70% to 90% of them singletons. The sequencing used peripheral blood, collected on day 0 of AZD1222 vaccination. These receptors originate from an adult in good health. Both conserved end residues are part of each CDR3. Each record gives: J gene, V gene, D gene, clone size, CDR3 DNA, CDR3 protein. A D gene is named only where the DNA matches it firmly. The listing skips clone size in some rows; elsewhere it reads once, few, many or a size class.

>TRBJ1-2|TRBV27|-|-
TGTGCCAGCAGTTTATCGATCGGGGGCAACTATGGCTACACCTTC
CASSLSIGGNYGYTF
>TRBJ2-5|TRBV9|-|-
TGTGCCAGCAGCGTCATGGGGGGATCCCAAGAGACCCAGTACTTC
CASSVMGGSQETQYF
>TRBJ2-7|TRBV18|-|-
TGTGCCAGCTCACCACCGATCGCGGGCGAGCAGTACTTC
CASSPPIAGEQYF
>TRBJ2-3|TRBV19|TRBD1|-
TGTGCCAGTAGGGACAGGGGGACGGGCACAGATACGCAGTATTTT
CASRDRGTGTDTQYF
>TRBJ2-7|TRBV30|-|-
TGTGCCTGGAGTCCTAATGGTAAGGCCACAGCGGGCTACGAGCAGTACTTC
CAWSPNGKATAGYEQYF
>TRBJ2-3|TRBV6-2/TRBV6-3|TRBD2|-
TGTGCCAGCAGCCTGACTAGCGGGACCACAGATACGCAGTATTTT
CASSLTSGTTDTQYF
>TRBJ2-7|TRBV29-1|-|-
TGCAGCGTAGAGGGCTTCCCCTACGAGCAGTACTTC
CSVEGFPYEQYF
>TRBJ1-5|TRBV19|TRBD1|-
TGTGCCAGGGGGGGACAGGGGGTGGAACAGCCCCAGCATTTT
CARGGQGVEQPQHF
>TRBJ2-2|TRBV11-3|-|-
TGTGCCAGCAGCTCAGACAGGTCCACCGGGGAGCTGTTTTTT
CASSSDRSTGELFF
>TRBJ2-7|TRBV7-2|TRBD2|-
TGTGCCAGCAGCTTCACTAGCGGGAATACCTACGAGCAGTACTTC
CASSFTSGNTYEQYF
>TRBJ2-1|TRBV11-3|-|-
TGTGCCAGCAGCTTAGGTAGGGGCTGGATGTACAATGAGCAGTTCTTC
CASSLGRGWMYNEQFF
>TRBJ1-1|TRBV4-3|-|-
TGCGCCAGCAGCCCAAGGACTGACCGCCGCTATAGAGCTTTCTTT
CASSPRTDRRYRAFF
>TRBJ1-6|TRBV6-2/TRBV6-3|-|-
TGTGCCAGCAGTTATACCCCAGGGACTTCACCCCTCCACTTT
CASSYTPGTSPLHF
>TRBJ2-7|TRBV27|-|-
TGTGCCAGCAGTTTCGGCACTTCCTACGAGCAGTACTTC
CASSFGTSYEQYF
>TRBJ1-5|TRBV7-9|-|-
TGTGCCAGCAGCTTAGATGGGGCAAAGATACAGCCCCAGCATTTT
CASSLDGAKIQPQHF
>TRBJ1-1|TRBV28|-|-
TGTGCCAGCAGTTTAGGAGGGGGCACTGAAGCTTTCTTT
CASSLGGGTEAFF
>TRBJ2-7|TRBV28|-|-
TGTGCCAGCAGTTACCTGAGTGGGTCCTACGAGCAGTACTTC
CASSYLSGSYEQYF
>TRBJ1-2|TRBV18|TRBD1|-
TGTGCCAGCTCACCCGGGACAGGGGGCTATGGCTACACCTTC
CASSPGTGGYGYTF
>TRBJ2-5|TRBV7-2|-|-
TGTGCCAGCAGCTTAGACAAGGGGGGAGGGAGGACCCAGTACTTC
CASSLDKGGGRTQYF
>TRBJ1-2|TRBV3-1/TRBV3-2|TRBD1|-
TGTGCCAGCAGCCAAGATTGGGGAGGGGGCGGCTATGGCTACACCTTC
CASSQDWGGGGYGYTF
>TRBJ1-2|TRBV18|-|-
TGTGCCAGCTCACCAAGTGCCCTTTCAAGAGGCTATGGCTACACCTTC
CASSPSALSRGYGYTF
>TRBJ2-1|TRBV21-1|-|-
TGTGCCAGCAGCAAAGGTATCGGGAGGCGGGAAAAGGGGATATTCAATGAGCAGTTCTTC
CASSKGIGRREKGIFNEQFF
>TRBJ2-3|TRBV28|TRBD2|-
TGTGCCAGCAGTTTATCCGGACTAGCGGGATACACAGATACGCAGTATTTT
CASSLSGLAGYTDTQYF
>TRBJ1-2|TRBV7-9|TRBD1|-
TGTGCCAGCAGCTTGGGCCTGGGACAGGACGACTATGGCTACACCTTC
CASSLGLGQDDYGYTF
>TRBJ2-3|TRBV4-3|TRBD2|few
TGCGCCAGCAGCCAAGAGCTAGCGGGAGGGATAGATACGCAGTATTTT
CASSQELAGGIDTQYF
>TRBJ1-5|TRBV7-2|-|-
TGTGCCAGCAGCTTAGGGGTTATAGGGGCAAATAGCAATCAGCCCCAGCATTTT
CASSLGVIGANSNQPQHF
>TRBJ1-2|TRBV30|-|-
TGTGCCTGGAGTCCCGGACAGAACCTCTATGGCTACACCTTC
CAWSPGQNLYGYTF
>TRBJ1-1|TRBV16|-|-
TGTGCCAGCAGCCAGGGGCAGACAAATATGAACACTGAAGCTTTCTTT
CASSQGQTNMNTEAFF
>TRBJ2-7|TRBV30|-|-
TGTGCCTGGAGCCCCGGGGGCGTTCTTCACGAGCAGTACTTC
CAWSPGGVLHEQYF
>TRBJ1-2|TRBV28|-|-
TGTGCCAGCAGTTTACGGGGGCCAACTCGGCATGGCTACACCTTC
CASSLRGPTRHGYTF
>TRBJ1-2|TRBV7-2|-|-
TGTGCCAGCAGCCTCTCCCTCGGTCCTAACTATGGCTACACCTTC
CASSLSLGPNYGYTF
>TRBJ1-5|TRBV23-1|-|-
TGCGCCAGCTATCATGTGGGTCGAGGGAAAGATAGCAATCAGCCCCAGCATTTT
CASYHVGRGKDSNQPQHF
>TRBJ2-3|TRBV4-2|TRBD2|-
TGTGCCAGCAGCCAATCCCGTAGCGGGAGCTGGGTAGATACGCAGTATTTT
CASSQSRSGSWVDTQYF
>TRBJ2-3|TRBV24-1|-|-
TGTGCCACCAGTGATTTCGAGGGATTCAACGCAGATACGCAGTATTTT
CATSDFEGFNADTQYF
>TRBJ1-2|TRBV9|-|once
TGTGCCAGCAGCGTAGGGGGCTACACTCGAGGCTACACCTTC
CASSVGGYTRGYTF
>TRBJ2-7|TRBV28|-|-
TGTGCCAGCAGCCCCCGACGGACAGGGCGGGGGGACGAGCAGTACTTC
CASSPRRTGRGDEQYF
>TRBJ2-3|TRBV19|-|-
TGTGCCAGTAGTATATCATGGACACCCACAGATACGCAGTATTTT
CASSISWTPTDTQYF
>TRBJ1-2|TRBV2|-|once
TGTGCCAGCAGTGACAGGGTCGGAGGCTACACCTTC
CASSDRVGGYTF
>TRBJ1-2|TRBV4-2|-|-
TGTGCCAGCAGCCAAGATCTTGTTGAGACGAACTATGGCTACACCTTC
CASSQDLVETNYGYTF
>TRBJ1-1|TRBV5-4|-|-
TGTGCCAGCAGCTTGGCTGGGATGAACACTGAAGCTTTCTTT
CASSLAGMNTEAFF
>TRBJ1-1|TRBV19|-|few
TGTGCCAGTAGTCTCCGGGGGGCTCTCATGAACACTGAAGCTTTCTTT
CASSLRGALMNTEAFF
>TRBJ2-2|TRBV25-1|-|-
TGTGCCAGCAGAAGGAAGGGGCCGGGCGGGGAGCTGTTTTTT
CASRRKGPGGELFF
>TRBJ1-6|TRBV9|-|-
TGTGCCAGCAGCGCCAGACAGGAAAATTCACCCCTCCACTTT
CASSARQENSPLHF
>TRBJ2-7|TRBV6-5|TRBD1|few
TGTGCCAGCAGTACCCAGGACAGGTTCTCCTACGAGCAGTACTTC
CASSTQDRFSYEQYF
>TRBJ1-4|TRBV28|-|-
TGTGCCAGCAGCTCAATTTTCGGACAGCGGCACGAAAAACTGTTTTTT
CASSSIFGQRHEKLFF
>TRBJ2-7|TRBV3-1/TRBV3-2|-|-
TGTGCCAGCAGCCAAGTCCCCTACGAGCAGTACTTC
CASSQVPYEQYF
>TRBJ2-3|TRBV19|TRBD1|-
TGTGCCAGTAGTTGGTTGGGCGGGACAGGAACAGATACGCAGTATTTT
CASSWLGGTGTDTQYF
>TRBJ1-5|TRBV5-6|-|-
TGTGCCAGCAGCTTGGGAGCAGGTCGAGAGCCCCAGCATTTT
CASSLGAGREPQHF
>TRBJ1-2|TRBV11-2|-|-
TGTGCCAGCAGCTTAGAAGGTTCTCGCTATGGCTACACCTTC
CASSLEGSRYGYTF
>TRBJ2-5|TRBV7-2|-|-
TGTGCCAGCAGCTTAGGGATTACCAAAGAGACCCAGTACTTC
CASSLGITKETQYF
>TRBJ1-1|TRBV7-2|-|-
TGTGCCAGCAGCTTAGGAGGGTGGGGGATTATGAACACTGAAGCTTTCTTT
CASSLGGWGIMNTEAFF
>TRBJ2-3|TRBV7-7|TRBD1|-
TGTGCTAGCAGCTCCGGGACAGGGGCCACAGATACGCAGTATTTT
CASSSGTGATDTQYF
>TRBJ1-2|TRBV7-2|-|-
TGTGCCAGCAGCCCTAGGGGGGGACTAGGGTATGGCTACACCTTC
CASSPRGGLGYGYTF
>TRBJ1-1|TRBV19|-|-
TGTGCCAGTACCCTCCGAACGGCCTATGAAGCTTTCTTT
CASTLRTAYEAFF
>TRBJ1-1|TRBV7-2|-|-
TGTGCCAGCAGCTTCGGGGGGCCTACTGAAGCTTTCTTT
CASSFGGPTEAFF